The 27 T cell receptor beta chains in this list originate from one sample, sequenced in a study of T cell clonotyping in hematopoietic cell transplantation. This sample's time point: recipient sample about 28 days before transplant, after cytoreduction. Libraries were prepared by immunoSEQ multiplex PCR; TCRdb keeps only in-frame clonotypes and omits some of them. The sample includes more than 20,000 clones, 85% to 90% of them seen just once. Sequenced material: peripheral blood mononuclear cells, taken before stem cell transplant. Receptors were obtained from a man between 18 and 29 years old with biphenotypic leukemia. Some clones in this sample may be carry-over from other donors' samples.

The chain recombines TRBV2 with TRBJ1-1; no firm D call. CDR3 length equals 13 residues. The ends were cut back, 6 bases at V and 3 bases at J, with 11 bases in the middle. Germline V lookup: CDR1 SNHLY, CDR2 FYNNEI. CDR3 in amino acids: CASRGNLDTEAFF. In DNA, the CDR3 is TGTGCCAGCAGGGGTAACCTCGACACTGAAGCTTTCTTT.

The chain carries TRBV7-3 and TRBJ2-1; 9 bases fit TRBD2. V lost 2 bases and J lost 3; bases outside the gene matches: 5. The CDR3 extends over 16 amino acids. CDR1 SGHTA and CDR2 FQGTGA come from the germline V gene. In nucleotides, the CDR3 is TGTGCCAGCAGCTTAGGTAGCGGGAGATACTACAATGAGCAGTTCTTC. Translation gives CASSLGSGRYYNEQFF. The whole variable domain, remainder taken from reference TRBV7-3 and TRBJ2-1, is GAGVSQTPSNKVTEKGKYVELRCDPISGHTALYWYRQSLGQGPEFLIYFQGTGAADDSGLPNDRFFAVRPEGSVSTLKIQRTERGDSAVYLCASSLGSGRYYNEQFFGPGTRLTVL.

The CDR3 sequence is CASSLTTGRGNTIYF. For the CDR3, the DNA is TGTGCCAGTAGTTTAACGACAGGGAGGGGAAACACCATATATTTT. The chain couples TRBV19 to TRBJ1-3; the match to TRBD1 covers 7 bases. Losses at the gene ends were 5 bases for V and 4 bases for J; bases not matched to a gene: 8. CDR1 is LNHDA and CDR2 is SQIVND in the germline V gene (reference sequence). This CDR3 region has 15 residues.

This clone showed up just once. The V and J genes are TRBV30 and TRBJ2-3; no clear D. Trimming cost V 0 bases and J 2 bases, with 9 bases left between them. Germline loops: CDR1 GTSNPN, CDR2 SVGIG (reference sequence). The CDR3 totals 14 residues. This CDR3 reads CAWSVTVSTDTQYF. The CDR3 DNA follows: TGTGCCTGGAGTGTAACCGTGTCCACAGATACGCAGTATTTT.

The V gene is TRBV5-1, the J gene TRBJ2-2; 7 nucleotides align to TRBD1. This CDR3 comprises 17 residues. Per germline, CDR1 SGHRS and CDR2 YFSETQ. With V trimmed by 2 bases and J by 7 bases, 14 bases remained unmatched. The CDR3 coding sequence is TGCGCCAGCAGCTTTGCTTCCGGACCAGGGGGTTACGGGGAGCTGTTTTTT. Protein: CASSFASGPGGYGELFF.

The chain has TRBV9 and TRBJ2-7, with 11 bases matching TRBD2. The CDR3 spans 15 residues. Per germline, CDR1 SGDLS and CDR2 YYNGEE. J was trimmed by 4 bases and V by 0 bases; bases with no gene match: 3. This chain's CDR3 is CASSVGGTSGYEQYF. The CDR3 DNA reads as TGTGCCAGCAGCGTAGGGGGGACTAGCGGTTACGAGCAGTACTTC.

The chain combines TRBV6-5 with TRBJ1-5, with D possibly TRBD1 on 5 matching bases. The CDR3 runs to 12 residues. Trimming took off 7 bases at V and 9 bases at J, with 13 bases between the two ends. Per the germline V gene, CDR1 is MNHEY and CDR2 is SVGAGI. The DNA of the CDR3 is TGTGCCAGCACCTCCCTCGGGGGGCCCCAGCATTTT. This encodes CASTSLGGPQHF.

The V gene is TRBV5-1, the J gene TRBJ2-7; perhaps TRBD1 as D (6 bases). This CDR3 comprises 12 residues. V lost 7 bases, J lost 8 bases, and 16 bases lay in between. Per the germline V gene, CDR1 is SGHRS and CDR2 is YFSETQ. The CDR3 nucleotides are TGCGCCAGCTCCACCAACAGGGTAAAGCAGTACTTC. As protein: CASSTNRVKQYF.

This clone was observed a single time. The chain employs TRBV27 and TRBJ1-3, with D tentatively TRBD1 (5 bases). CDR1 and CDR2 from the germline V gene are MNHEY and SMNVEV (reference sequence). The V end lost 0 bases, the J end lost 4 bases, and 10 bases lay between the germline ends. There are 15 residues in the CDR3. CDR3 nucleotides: TGTGCCAGCAGTTTATCCGCCGGGGCCGGAAACACCATATATTTT. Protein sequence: CASSLSAGAGNTIYF.

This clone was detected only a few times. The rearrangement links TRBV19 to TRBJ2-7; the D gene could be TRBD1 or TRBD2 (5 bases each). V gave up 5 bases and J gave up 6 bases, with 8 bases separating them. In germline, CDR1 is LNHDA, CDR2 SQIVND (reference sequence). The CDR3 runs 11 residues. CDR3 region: CASSHGAEQYF. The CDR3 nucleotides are TGTGCCAGTAGTCACGGGGCCGAGCAGTACTTC. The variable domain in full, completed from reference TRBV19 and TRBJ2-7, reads DGGITQSPKYLFRKEGQNVTLSCEQNLNHDAMYWYRQDPGQGLRLIYYSQIVNDFQKGDIAEGYSVSREKKESFPLTVTSAQKNPTAFYLCASSHGAEQYFGPGTRLTVT.

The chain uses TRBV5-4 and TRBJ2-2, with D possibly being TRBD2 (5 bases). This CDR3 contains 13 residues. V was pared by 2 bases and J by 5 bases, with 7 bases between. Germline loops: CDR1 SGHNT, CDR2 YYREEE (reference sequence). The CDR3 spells CASSFGGTGELFF. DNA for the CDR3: TGTGCCAGCAGCTTCGGCGGGACCGGGGAGCTGTTTTTT. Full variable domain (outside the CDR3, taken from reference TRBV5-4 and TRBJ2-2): ETGVTQSPTHLIKTRGQQVTLRCSSQSGHNTVSWYQQALGQGPQFIFQYYREEENGRGNFPPRFSGLQFPNYSSELNVNALELDDSALYLCASSFGGTGELFFGEGSRLTVL.

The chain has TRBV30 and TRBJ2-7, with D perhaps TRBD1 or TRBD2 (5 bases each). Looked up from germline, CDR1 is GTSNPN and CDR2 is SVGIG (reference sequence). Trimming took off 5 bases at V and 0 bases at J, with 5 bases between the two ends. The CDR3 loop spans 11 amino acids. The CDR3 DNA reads TGTGCCTGGGGGGGCTCCTACGAGCAGTACTTC. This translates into CAWGGSYEQYF.

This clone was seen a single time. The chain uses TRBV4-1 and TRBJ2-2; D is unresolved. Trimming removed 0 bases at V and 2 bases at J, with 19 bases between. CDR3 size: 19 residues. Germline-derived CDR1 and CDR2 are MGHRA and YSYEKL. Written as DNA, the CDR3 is TGCGCCAGCAGCCAAGAAACACGGCTCACCCTCTTAAACACCGGGGAGCTGTTTTTT. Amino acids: CASSQETRLTLLNTGELFF.

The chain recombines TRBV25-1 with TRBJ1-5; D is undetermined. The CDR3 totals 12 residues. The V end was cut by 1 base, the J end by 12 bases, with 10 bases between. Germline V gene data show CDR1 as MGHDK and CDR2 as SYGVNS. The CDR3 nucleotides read TGTGCCAGCAGTGAATTTGAGGGAATCCAGCATTTT. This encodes CASSEFEGIQHF.

The CDR3 reads CASSYRYGPYEQYF. The CDR3 DNA sequence: TGTGCCAGCAGTTACAGATACGGTCCCTACGAGCAGTACTTC. V is TRBV6-5 and J is TRBJ2-7; D not certain. The V gene lost 2 bases and the J gene lost 2 bases, with 10 bases spanning the gap. CDR1 is MNHEY, CDR2 SVGAGI, per germline. The CDR3 is 14 residues long.

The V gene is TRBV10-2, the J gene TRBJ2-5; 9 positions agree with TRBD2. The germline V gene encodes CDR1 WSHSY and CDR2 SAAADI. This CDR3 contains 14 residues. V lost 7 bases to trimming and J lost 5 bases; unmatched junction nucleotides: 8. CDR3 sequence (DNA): TGCGCCAGCAAGCCTAGCGGGGAAGGGGAGACCCAGTACTTC. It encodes CASKPSGEGETQYF.

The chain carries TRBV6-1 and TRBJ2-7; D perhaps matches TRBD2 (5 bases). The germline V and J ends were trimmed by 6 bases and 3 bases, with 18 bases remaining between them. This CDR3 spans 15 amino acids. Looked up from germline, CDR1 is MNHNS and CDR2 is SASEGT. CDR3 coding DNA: TGTGCCAGCAGAAGGGAAAGGACCGGAGGCTACGAGCAGTACTTC. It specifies CASRRERTGGYEQYF.

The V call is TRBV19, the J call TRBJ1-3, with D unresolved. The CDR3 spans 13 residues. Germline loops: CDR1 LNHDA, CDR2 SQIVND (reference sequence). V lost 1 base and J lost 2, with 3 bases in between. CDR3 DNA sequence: TGTGCCAGTAGTATAGGGGCTGGAAACACCATATATTTT. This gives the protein CASSIGAGNTIYF.

In DNA form, the CDR3 reads TGTGCCAGCCTGGTATCACCCTCCCATTCCTACGAGCAGTACTTC. Translation gives CASLVSPSHSYEQYF. The V gene is TRBV5-8, the J gene TRBJ2-7; D call uncertain. There are 15 residues in the CDR3. Per the germline V gene, CDR1 is SGHTS and CDR2 is YDEGEE. Trimming stripped 7 bases from V and 1 base from J, with 18 bases between.

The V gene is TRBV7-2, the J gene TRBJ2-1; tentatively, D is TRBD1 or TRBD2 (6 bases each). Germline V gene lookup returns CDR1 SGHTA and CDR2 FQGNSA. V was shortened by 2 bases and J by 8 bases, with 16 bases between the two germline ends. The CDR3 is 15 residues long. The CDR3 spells CASSLRGHEVDEQFF. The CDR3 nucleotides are TGTGCCAGCAGCTTACGGGGGCATGAGGTCGATGAGCAGTTCTTC.

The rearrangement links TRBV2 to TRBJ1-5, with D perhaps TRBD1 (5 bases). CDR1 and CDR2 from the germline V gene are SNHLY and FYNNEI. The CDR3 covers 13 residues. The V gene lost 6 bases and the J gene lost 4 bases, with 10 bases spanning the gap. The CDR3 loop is CASRRDPNQPQHF. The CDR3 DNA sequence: TGTGCCAGCAGGAGGGACCCGAATCAGCCCCAGCATTTT.

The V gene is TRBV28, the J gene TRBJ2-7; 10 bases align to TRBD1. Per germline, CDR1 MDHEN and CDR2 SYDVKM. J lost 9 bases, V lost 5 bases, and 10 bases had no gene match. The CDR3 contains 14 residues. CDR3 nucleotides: TGTGCCAGCAGTCAGGGACAGGGGAGCTTGGCGCAGTACTTC. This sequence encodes CASSQGQGSLAQYF.

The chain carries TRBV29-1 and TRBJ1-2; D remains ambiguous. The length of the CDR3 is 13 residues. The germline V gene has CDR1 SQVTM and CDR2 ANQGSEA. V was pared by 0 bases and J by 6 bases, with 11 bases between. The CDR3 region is CSVEEEGWDGYTF. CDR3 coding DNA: TGCAGCGTTGAAGAGGAGGGTTGGGATGGCTACACCTTC.

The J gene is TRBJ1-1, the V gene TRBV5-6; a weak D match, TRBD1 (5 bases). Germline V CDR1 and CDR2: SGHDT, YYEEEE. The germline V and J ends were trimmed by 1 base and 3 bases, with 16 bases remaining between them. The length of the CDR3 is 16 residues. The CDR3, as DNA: TGTGCCAGCAGCTTGATTAAGTGGTTGGGGGACACTGAAGCTTTCTTT. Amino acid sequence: CASSLIKWLGDTEAFF.

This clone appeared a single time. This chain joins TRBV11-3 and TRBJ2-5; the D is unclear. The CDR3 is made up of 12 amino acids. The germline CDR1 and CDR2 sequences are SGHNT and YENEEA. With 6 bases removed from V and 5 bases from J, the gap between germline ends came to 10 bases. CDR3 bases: TGTGCCAGCAGTATCCCCGGGGAGACCCAGTACTTC. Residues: CASSIPGETQYF.

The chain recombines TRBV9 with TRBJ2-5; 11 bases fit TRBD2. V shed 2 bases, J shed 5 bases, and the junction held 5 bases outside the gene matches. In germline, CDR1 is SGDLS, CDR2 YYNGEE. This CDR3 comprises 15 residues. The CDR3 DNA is TGTGCCAGCAGCGTCACCACTAGCGGGAGTGAGACCCAGTACTTC. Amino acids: CASSVTTSGSETQYF. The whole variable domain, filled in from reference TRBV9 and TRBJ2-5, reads DSGVTQTPKHLITATGQRVTLRCSPRSGDLSVYWYQQSLDQGLQFLIQYYNGEERAKGNILERFSAQQFPDLHSELNLSSLELGDSALYFCASSVTTSGSETQYFGPGTRLLVL.

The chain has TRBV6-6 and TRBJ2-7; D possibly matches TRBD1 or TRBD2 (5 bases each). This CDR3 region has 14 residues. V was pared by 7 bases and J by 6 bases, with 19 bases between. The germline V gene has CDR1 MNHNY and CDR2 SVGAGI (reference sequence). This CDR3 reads CASTSAGTFSEQYF. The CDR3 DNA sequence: TGTGCCAGCACCTCGGCAGGGACCTTTAGCGAGCAGTACTTC.